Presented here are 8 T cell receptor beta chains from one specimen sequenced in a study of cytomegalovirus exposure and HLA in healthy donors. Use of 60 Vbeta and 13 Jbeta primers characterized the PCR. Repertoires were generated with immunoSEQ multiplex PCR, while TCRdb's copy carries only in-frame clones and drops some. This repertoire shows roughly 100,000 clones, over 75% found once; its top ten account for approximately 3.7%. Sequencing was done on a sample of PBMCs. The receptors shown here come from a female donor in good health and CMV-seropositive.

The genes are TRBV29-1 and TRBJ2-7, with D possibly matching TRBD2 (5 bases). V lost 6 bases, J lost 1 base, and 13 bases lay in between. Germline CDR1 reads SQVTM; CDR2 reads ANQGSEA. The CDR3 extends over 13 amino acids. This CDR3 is CSVEGRQSYEQYF. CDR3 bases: TGCAGCGTCGAGGGTCGGCAGTCCTACGAGCAGTACTTC.

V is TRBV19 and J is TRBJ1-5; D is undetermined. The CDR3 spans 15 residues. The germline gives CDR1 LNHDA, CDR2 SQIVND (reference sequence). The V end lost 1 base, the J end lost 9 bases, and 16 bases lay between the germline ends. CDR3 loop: CASSIGADIRTPQHF. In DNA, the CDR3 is TGTGCCAGTAGTATAGGGGCAGATATACGAACGCCCCAGCATTTT.

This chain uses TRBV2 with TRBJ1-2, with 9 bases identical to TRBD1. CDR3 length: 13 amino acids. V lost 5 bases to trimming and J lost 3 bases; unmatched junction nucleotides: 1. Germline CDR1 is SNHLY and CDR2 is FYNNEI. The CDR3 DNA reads TGTGCCAGCAGTCGACAGGGGGACTATGGCTACACCTTC. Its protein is CASSRQGDYGYTF.

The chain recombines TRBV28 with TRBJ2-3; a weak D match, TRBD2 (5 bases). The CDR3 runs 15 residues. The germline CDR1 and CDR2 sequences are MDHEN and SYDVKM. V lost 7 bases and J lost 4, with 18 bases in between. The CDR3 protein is CASNLLGNLPDTQYF. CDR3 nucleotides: TGTGCCAGCAACCTACTAGGAAATCTCCCAGATACGCAGTATTTT.

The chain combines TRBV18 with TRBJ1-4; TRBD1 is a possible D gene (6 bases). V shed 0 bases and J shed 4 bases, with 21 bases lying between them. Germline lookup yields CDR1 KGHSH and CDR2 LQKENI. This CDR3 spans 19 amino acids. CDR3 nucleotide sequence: TGTGCCAGCTCACCACCACTAAGCGGGGGTACAGGGCTTAATGAAAAACTGTTTTTT. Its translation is CASSPPLSGGTGLNEKLFF. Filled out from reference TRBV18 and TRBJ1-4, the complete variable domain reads NAGVMQNPRHLVRRRGQEARLRCSPMKGHSHVYWYRQLPEEGLKFMVYLQKENIIDESGMPKERFSAEFPKEGPSILRIQQVVRGDSAAYFCASSPPLSGGTGLNEKLFFGSGTQLSVL.

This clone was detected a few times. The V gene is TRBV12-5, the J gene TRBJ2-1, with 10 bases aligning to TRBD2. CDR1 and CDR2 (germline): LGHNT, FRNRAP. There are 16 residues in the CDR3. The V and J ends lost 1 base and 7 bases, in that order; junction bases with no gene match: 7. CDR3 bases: TGTGCTAGTGGTTTGGAGCGGGGGGGAATTGCGAATGAGCAGTTCTTC. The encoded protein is CASGLERGGIANEQFF.

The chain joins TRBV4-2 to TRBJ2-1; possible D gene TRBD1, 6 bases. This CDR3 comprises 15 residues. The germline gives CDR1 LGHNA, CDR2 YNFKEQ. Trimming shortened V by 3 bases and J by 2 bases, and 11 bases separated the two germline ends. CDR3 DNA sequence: TGTGCCAGCAGCCAGGGGGCCTCGACCTACAATGAGCAGTTCTTC. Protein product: CASSQGASTYNEQFF.

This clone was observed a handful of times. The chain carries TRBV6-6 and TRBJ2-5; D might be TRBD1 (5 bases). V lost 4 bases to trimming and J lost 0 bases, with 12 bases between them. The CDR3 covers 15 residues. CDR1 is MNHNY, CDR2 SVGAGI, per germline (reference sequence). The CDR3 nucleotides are TGTGCCAGCAGTTCGACAGCGACGTACCAAGAGACCCAGTACTTC. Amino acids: CASSSTATYQETQYF.